The next 25 T cell receptor beta chains were all read from a single sample in a study of blood T cell repertoires in COVID-19. Repertoires were generated with immunoSEQ multiplex PCR, while TCRdb's copy carries only in-frame clones and drops some. This sample has under 300,000 clones, with roughly 88% found just once. Material: PBMCs or T cells enriched from blood (not recorded which). The receptors stem from a woman in her 30s who had recovered from COVID-19.

The J gene is TRBJ1-2, the V gene TRBV7-8; TRBD1 might be the D (6 bases). CDR1 and CDR2 (germline): SGHVS, FQNEAQ. The CDR3 is 13 residues long. The V and J ends lost 1 base and 6 bases respectively, with 9 bases between them. The CDR3 spells CASSLGTADGYTF. The CDR3 DNA reads as TGTGCCAGCAGCTTAGGGACAGCGGATGGCTACACCTTC.

This sequence joins TRBV10-3 and TRBJ2-3, with TRBD2 as a possible D gene (6 bases). The CDR3 has 18 amino acids. Germline CDR1 reads ENHRY; CDR2 reads SYGVKD. V was trimmed by 4 bases and J by 1 base, leaving 21 bases between them. In nucleotides, the CDR3 is TGTGCCATCAGTGGATCTCGATCTCTGGCTAGCGGCACAGATACGCAGTATTTT. It translates to CAISGSRSLASGTDTQYF.

The chain uses TRBV19 and TRBJ1-1; possible D gene TRBD1, 5 bases. CDR1 is LNHDA, CDR2 SQIVND, per germline (reference sequence). The CDR3 contains 16 residues. With 8 bases removed from V and 2 bases from J, the gap between germline ends came to 21 bases. CDR3 DNA: TGTGCCAGTCACATGCGGGTTCGGGGGGGAAACACTGAAGCTTTCTTT. Amino acid sequence: CASHMRVRGGNTEAFF.

The chain is built from TRBV27 and TRBJ1-5; D is perhaps TRBD1 (5 bases). Germline lookup yields CDR1 MNHEY and CDR2 SMNVEV (reference sequence). This CDR3 is built from 14 residues. Trimming shortened V by 4 bases and J by 0 bases, and 7 bases separated the two germline ends. The CDR3 loop reads CASSSGYSNQPQHF. As DNA, the CDR3 is TGTGCCAGCAGTTCAGGGTATAGCAATCAGCCCCAGCATTTT.

This clone has more than one count but fewer than ten. The chain is built from TRBV4-1 and TRBJ1-1; D perhaps matches TRBD1 (5 bases). Germline CDR1 is MGHRA and CDR2 is YSYEKL. The CDR3 is 15 residues long. V lost 2 bases and J lost 7, with 17 bases in between. As DNA, the CDR3 is TGCGCCAGCAGCCAACCCCCTGGGGGGTTACTTGAAGCTTTCTTT. It encodes CASSQPPGGLLEAFF.

This rearrangement joins TRBV30 to TRBJ2-3; TRBD2 matches 8 bases. Germline CDR1 is GTSNPN and CDR2 is SVGIG (reference sequence). CDR3 length: 16 amino acids. With 7 bases clipped from V and 3 bases from J, the junction kept 15 bases outside the gene matches. This CDR3 reads CAYSLGGLGGTDTQYF. The CDR3 coding sequence is TGTGCCTACTCCCTAGGGGGACTAGGTGGTACAGATACGCAGTATTTT.

J is TRBJ2-1 and V is TRBV4-1; a weak D match, TRBD1 (6 bases). Germline-derived CDR1 and CDR2 are MGHRA and YSYEKL. Deletions cut 7 bases from V and 8 bases from J, with 24 bases between. This CDR3 comprises 16 residues. Here the CDR3 DNA reads TGCGCCAGCACCCATATCTTGACAGGCCTCCTAGATGAGCAGTTCTTC. Protein product: CASTHILTGLLDEQFF.

The rearrangement links TRBV27 to TRBJ1-1; 10 bases line up with TRBD1. This CDR3 spans 15 amino acids. V lost 3 bases, J lost 2 bases, and 3 bases stayed unmatched. CDR1 is MNHEY, CDR2 SMNVEV, per germline (reference sequence). The CDR3 nucleotides read TGTGCCAGCAGTTTGGGACAGGGGACAAACACTGAAGCTTTCTTT. It codes for CASSLGQGTNTEAFF.

The chain links TRBV30 to TRBJ1-1; perhaps TRBD1 as D (6 bases). This CDR3 contains 12 residues. Germline lookup yields CDR1 GTSNPN and CDR2 SVGIG (reference sequence). V was pared by 5 bases and J by 3 bases, with 10 bases between. CDR3 DNA sequence: TGTGCCTGGGGGGACATTTACACTGAAGCTTTCTTT. As protein: CAWGDIYTEAFF.

V and J are TRBV5-4 and TRBJ2-7, with a possible D match to TRBD1 (6 bases). This CDR3 has 14 amino acids. V was shortened by 0 bases and J by 3 bases, with 10 bases between the two germline ends. Germline V CDR1 and CDR2: SGHNT, YYREEE (reference sequence). The CDR3 bases are TGTGCCAGCAGCTTGGAAGCAGGGGACTACGAGCAGTACTTC. Translated, it gives CASSLEAGDYEQYF.

The chain employs TRBV7-5 and TRBJ2-1; the DNA was not used to check the table's D call, TRBD2. TRBV7-5 is tagged as a pseudogene. The CDR3 sequence is 16 residues long. Here the CDR3 DNA reads TGTGCCAGAAGCCAGAGTCGGGGAAGCTCCTACAATGAGCAGTTCTTC. Its protein is CARSQSRGSSYNEQFF.

The chain links TRBV7-9 to TRBJ2-5; D might be TRBD1 (5 bases). The CDR3 has 13 residues. Germline V gives CDR1 SEHNR, CDR2 FQNEAQ (reference sequence). V gave up 4 bases and J gave up 0 bases, with 6 bases separating them. CDR3 region: CASSYRYQETQYF. The CDR3 DNA sequence: TGTGCCAGCAGCTACAGGTACCAAGAGACCCAGTACTTC. The whole variable domain, filled in from reference TRBV7-9 and TRBJ2-5, reads DTGVSQNPRHKITKRGQNVTFRCDPISEHNRLYWYRQTLGQGPEFLTYFQNEAQLEKSRLLSDRFSAERPKGSFSTLEIQRTEQGDSAMYLCASSYRYQETQYFGPGTRLLVL.

This rearrangement joins TRBV11-3 to TRBJ2-7; 8 bases line up with TRBD2. The CDR3 has 14 amino acids. After removal of 2 bases from V and 6 bases from J, the junction contained 6 bases not matched to a gene. Germline V gene sequence: CDR1 SGHNT, CDR2 YENEEA. The CDR3 DNA is TGTGCCAGCAGCTTAACGGGGGGGCTCGGCGAGCAGTACTTC. This encodes CASSLTGGLGEQYF.

The V call is TRBV9, the J call TRBJ2-3; TRBD2 matches 8 bases. V shed 3 bases and J 6 bases; nucleotides not matched to a gene: 15. The CDR3 totals 17 residues. The germline V gene has CDR1 SGDLS and CDR2 YYNGEE. CDR3 nucleotides: TGTGCCAGCAGCGCCTCTGGTCGGAGCGGGAGTGCCGATACGCAGTATTTT. Protein product: CASSASGRSGSADTQYF.

The chain uses TRBV18 and TRBJ1-3, with D possibly matching TRBD1 (5 bases). V lost 7 bases, J lost 4 bases, and 17 bases lay in between. CDR1 and CDR2 from the germline V gene are KGHSH and LQKENI. This CDR3 is 15 amino acids long. The CDR3 coding sequence is TGTGCCAGCTACCCCTTGCTGCAGGGCGGAAACACCATATATTTT. Amino acids: CASYPLLQGGNTIYF.

The genes are TRBV7-9 and TRBJ1-2, with D unclear. V lost 6 bases, J lost 10 bases, and 21 bases lay in between. This CDR3 has 14 residues. CDR1 and CDR2 from the germline V gene are SEHNR and FQNEAQ (reference sequence). Here the CDR3 DNA reads TGTGCCAGCAGGTCCCCCTCGACGGGTTTCGACTACACCTTC. Its protein product is CASRSPSTGFDYTF.

This clone showed up just a few times. The chain employs TRBV3-1 (or the pseudogene TRBV3-2) and TRBJ1-2, with 8 bases that match TRBD1. The CDR3 runs 15 residues. Trimming removed 4 bases from V and 7 bases from J; junction bases left unmatched: 11. Germline CDR1 LGHDT, CDR2 YNNKEL (reference sequence). The CDR3 DNA follows: TGTGCCAGCAGCCTGACACCCCAGGGGGCTGGTGGCTACACCTTC. It specifies CASSLTPQGAGGYTF.

CDR3 region: CAGGREGRNYGYTF. The CDR3 DNA reads TGTGCCGGTGGTAGAGAGGGCAGGAACTATGGCTACACCTTC. This chain uses TRBV6-5 with TRBJ1-2; D unclear. The V end was cut by 11 bases, the J end by 2 bases, with 18 bases between. Germline V gene lookup returns CDR1 MNHEY and CDR2 SVGAGI. The CDR3 is 14 residues long.

This clone was found a few times. This sequence joins TRBV27 and TRBJ1-2; D is possibly TRBD1 (5 bases). Trimming left V 5 bases short and J 5 bases short, with 21 bases between. This CDR3 spans 16 amino acids. CDR1 and CDR2 (germline): MNHEY, SMNVEV (reference sequence). The CDR3 nucleotides are TGTGCCAGCAGTACGCTCCAGGGCCGTCAGATTTATGGCTACACCTTC. Its protein product is CASSTLQGRQIYGYTF.

The chain employs TRBV4-3 and TRBJ1-1; TRBD1 agrees at 8 bases. The CDR3 has 14 residues. V was pared by 3 bases and J by 3 bases, with 3 bases of the junction left unmatched. Germline V gives CDR1 LGHNA, CDR2 YSLEER. This chain's CDR3 is CASSQLTGDTEAFF. The CDR3 bases are TGCGCCAGCAGCCAGCTGACAGGGGACACTGAAGCTTTCTTT.

This chain connects TRBV12-3 or TRBV12-4 to TRBJ2-1; 9 bases fit TRBD1. This CDR3 contains 12 residues. V trimming: 7 bases; J trimming: 15 bases; junction bases outside the gene matches: 10. The DNA of the CDR3 is TGTGCCAGCACTAACATGGACAGGGGTGCGTTCTTC. It yields the protein CASTNMDRGAFF.

The V call is TRBV7-8, the J call TRBJ1-5; D might be TRBD1 (5 bases). This CDR3 comprises 16 residues. Trimming left V 0 bases short and J 5 bases short, with 14 bases between. Germline lookup yields CDR1 SGHVS and CDR2 FQNEAQ. The CDR3 region is CASSLASNGAYQPQHF. Here the CDR3 DNA reads TGTGCCAGCAGCTTAGCGAGTAATGGGGCCTATCAGCCCCAGCATTTT.

V is TRBV7-2 and J is TRBJ1-5, with 8 bases identical to TRBD1. This CDR3 region has 18 residues. CDR1 is SGHTA, CDR2 FQGNSA, per germline. V gave up 1 base and J gave up 0 bases; unmatched junction bases: 8. CDR3 residues: CASSLDTGGVHSNQPQHF. The CDR3 DNA reads as TGTGCCAGCAGCTTAGATACAGGGGGGGTTCATAGCAATCAGCCCCAGCATTTT.

The chain employs TRBV28 and TRBJ1-4; no clear D gene. The germline V and J ends were trimmed by 3 bases and 0 bases, with 14 bases remaining between them. Germline V CDR1 and CDR2: MDHEN, SYDVKM. This CDR3 comprises 17 residues. The CDR3 loop reads CASSFKLGFATNEKLFF. In DNA, the CDR3 is TGTGCCAGCAGTTTTAAATTGGGCTTCGCAACTAATGAAAAACTGTTTTTT.

The CDR3 coding sequence is TGTGCCAGCACCCCCCTGGACATATACGGCAATCAGCCCCAGCATTTT. Protein sequence: CASTPLDIYGNQPQHF. This chain uses TRBV28 with TRBJ1-5; a possible D gene is TRBD1 (5 bases). Germline-derived CDR1 and CDR2 are MDHEN and SYDVKM. The CDR3 totals 16 residues. V was pared by 7 bases and J by 2 bases, with 18 bases between.